The sequence of this TCR beta chain was determined in a study of shared clonotypes between healthy human individuals. Naive CD8 cells lacked CD45RO and underwent positive selection for CCR7, leaving out terminally differentiated effector memory CD45RA+ cells. J lost 4 bases, V lost 1 base, and 4 bases had no gene match. Germline V lookup: CDR1 SGHTA, CDR2 FQGNSA. This CDR3 has 15 residues. Per sorted-subset replicate PCR, input was approximately 0.2 ug DNA, representing around 29,000 T cell genomes. The method was immunoSEQ multiplex PCR; TCRdb's version includes in-frame clones alone and lacks a portion of them. Of roughly 2,000,000 clones listed, less than 95% are singletons.

The sequencing input was naive CD8+ T cells sorted from blood. This rearrangement joins TRBV7-2 to TRBJ1-5, with TRBD1 identical over 7 bases. The TCR originated in a man between 18 and 35 years old in good health. The CDR3 nucleotides are TGTGCCAGCAGCTTAGGGGACAGTCTAAATCAGCCCCAGCATTTT. It specifies CASSLGDSLNQPQHF.